This record concerns one TCR beta chain sequence. Its antigen remains unidentified. The assay was immunoSEQ multiplex PCR, and TCRdb's table has in-frame clones only and misses some. This sample has about 140,000 clones, with more than 80% found just once. The record originates from a study of T cell responses to AZD1222 COVID-19 vaccine. Study outcomes and limitations: It was only after the peak T cell response that any repertoires were sampled. A mostly white British donor set with more females was recruited, and clonal diversity was possibly underestimated. Only a handful of AZD1222 recipients, several in all, had baseline seropositivity.

The CDR3 runs 15 residues. V lost 5 bases to trimming and J lost 3 bases, with 15 bases between them. Per germline, CDR1 KGHDR and CDR2 SFDVKD. This chain connects TRBV24-1 to TRBJ1-2; D may be TRBD1 (5 bases). The clonotype comes from an adult in good health. The source was peripheral blood, collected on day 0 of AZD1222 vaccination. CDR3 loop: CATSVRQGSDYGYTF. The CDR3 coding sequence is TGTGCCACCAGTGTGAGGCAGGGTTCCGACTATGGCTACACCTTC.